These 10 T cell receptor beta chains were all obtained from the same sample, sequenced in a study of blood T cells in healthy people across ages. The second PCR ran roughly 7 to 12 cycles with a sample-barcoded 5' primer and J-beta primers. Each CDR3 protein is one row after TCRdb ran MiXCR on the 5' RACE reads. The table lists 1,100,000 or so distinct CDR3 sequences, 45% of them singletons. Sequencing was done on a sample of blood. The origin of the receptors is a woman aged 60-75 years in good health.

The genes are TRBV6-2 or TRBV6-3 and TRBJ1-2; D is ambiguous. In germline, CDR1 is MNHEY, CDR2 SVGEGT. V gave up 2 bases and J gave up 9 bases, with 10 bases separating them. The CDR3 is 12 residues long. The CDR3 sequence is CASSYLKRSYTF. The DNA for the CDR3 is TGTGCCAGCAGTTACCTGAAGAGGAGCTACACCTTC.

A note on this clonotype: The junction shows a germline mismatch at one end, possibly a read error. V usage is TRBV6-1 and J usage is TRBJ2-7; TRBD2 agrees at 9 bases. Germline V gene sequence: CDR1 MNHNS, CDR2 SASEGT. The CDR3 runs to 13 residues. CDR3 in DNA: TGTGCTAGCAGGGCGGGAGGGCCCTACGAGCAGTACTTC. It codes for CASRAGGPYEQYF.

The chain has TRBV2 and TRBJ1-2, with TRBD1 identical over 7 bases. V shed 8 bases and J 2 bases; nucleotides not matched to a gene: 11. The CDR3 covers 15 residues. CDR1 and CDR2 (germline): SNHLY, FYNNEI. As DNA, the CDR3 is TGTGCCAGCTTACCTACCGAGGGACAGAACTATGGCTACACCTTC. Protein: CASLPTEGQNYGYTF. Supplemented by reference TRBV2 and TRBJ1-2, the full variable domain reads EPEVTQTPSHQVTQMGQEVILRCVPISNHLYFYWYRQILGQKVEFLVSFYNNEISEKSEIFDDQFSVERPDGSNFTLKIRSTKLEDSAMYFCASLPTEGQNYGYTFGSGTRLTVV.

As for this clonotype: A read error is possible here, since a much larger clone lies one base away. The J gene is TRBJ2-3, the V gene TRBV27, with 8 bases fitting TRBD2. Germline V lookup: CDR1 MNHEY, CDR2 SMNVEV (reference sequence). The CDR3 is made up of 15 amino acids. CDR3 sequence reads: CASSLGRTSTDAQYF. CDR3 in DNA: TGTGCCAGCAGTTTAGGACGGACTAGCACAGATGCGCAGTATTTT.

The V gene is TRBV4-1, the J gene TRBJ1-6, with 7 bases aligning to TRBD1. CDR1 and CDR2 from the germline V gene are MGHRA and YSYEKL. V lost 0 bases, J lost 8 bases, and 7 bases stayed unmatched. CDR3 length: 16 residues. The chain's CDR3 is CASSQEEGAVYSPLHF. Written as DNA, the CDR3 is TGCGCCAGCAGCCAAGAAGAGGGGGCTGTTTATTCACCCCTCCACTTT.

V and J are TRBV9 and TRBJ2-7; D call uncertain. V lost 0 bases and J lost 1, with 8 bases in between. The CDR3 covers 14 residues. Germline V lookup: CDR1 SGDLS, CDR2 YYNGEE. The DNA for the CDR3 is TGTGCCAGCAGCGTAGGGGCTAGATCCTACGAGCAGTACTTC. Translation: CASSVGARSYEQYF. Variable domain in full (rest from reference TRBV9 and TRBJ2-7): DSGVTQTPKHLITATGQRVTLRCSPRSGDLSVYWYQQSLDQGLQFLIQYYNGEERAKGNILERFSAQQFPDLHSELNLSSLELGDSALYFCASSVGARSYEQYFGPGTRLTVT.

This clonotype was seen at least ten times. This chain connects TRBV7-2 to TRBJ2-1, with D maybe TRBD2 (6 bases). Trimming removed 5 bases at V and 6 bases at J, with 8 bases between. The V gene's germline CDR1 is SGHTA and CDR2 FQGNSA. The CDR3 contains 12 residues. The CDR3 sequence: CASSATSNEQFF. The DNA of the CDR3 is TGTGCCAGCAGCGCGACTAGCAATGAGCAGTTCTTC.

J is TRBJ1-5 and V is TRBV6-2 or TRBV6-3, with a possible D match to TRBD1 (6 bases). The V gene's germline CDR1 is MNHEY and CDR2 SVGEGT. V shed 9 bases and J shed 1 base, with 16 bases lying between them. There are 15 residues in the CDR3. The CDR3 nucleotides read TGTGCCAGGAGTACACAGGGAAACAGCAATCAGCCCCAGCATTTT. Amino acid sequence: CARSTQGNSNQPQHF.

The V gene is TRBV5-1, the J gene TRBJ2-2; the D gene is possibly TRBD2 (5 bases). The V end was cut by 5 bases, the J end by 1 base, with 15 bases between. The CDR3 consists of 16 residues. Per the germline V gene, CDR1 is SGHRS and CDR2 is YFSETQ. CDR3 sequence reads: CASSPLRAGNTGELFF. The CDR3 DNA follows: TGCGCCAGCAGTCCTTTGCGGGCTGGGAACACCGGGGAGCTGTTTTTT.

This clonotype appeared a few times. V gene TRBV11-2 combines with J gene TRBJ1-2, with a possible D match to TRBD1 (5 bases). The CDR3 totals 14 residues. V was cut by 0 bases and J by 4 bases, with 9 bases left in between. Germline CDR1 SGHAT, CDR2 FQNNGV. The CDR3 nucleotides read TGTGCCAGCAGCTTAGATACGGGACGCTATGGCTACACCTTC. Its protein is CASSLDTGRYGYTF.